This T cell receptor beta chain was obtained from a study of CD4 T cells in relation to SARS-CoV-2 and coronaviruses. Study observations and caveats: In roughly 60% of donors, memory CD4+ clonotypes crossrecognized SARS-CoV-2 and at least one common cold coronavirus spike. Crossreactive clones expanded significantly less to SARS-CoV-2 than monoreactive clones. Memory recall responses, not primary responses primed in culture, are what the assay detects.

Concerning this clone itself: Its antigen is currently unknown.

The CDR3 sequence is 13 residues long. Trimming stripped 3 bases from V and 0 bases from J, with 6 bases between. The germline V gene has CDR1 MNHEY and CDR2 SMNVEV (reference sequence). Measured with immunoSEQ multiplex PCR; TCRdb has only the in-frame clones, and not every one. The table has 60,000 or so clones, roughly 93% seen once. Unexposed donor CD4+ T cells date from 2011-2018, before the COVID-19 pandemic. Material for sequencing was naive CD4+ T cells from PBMCs. The subset here: naive CD4+ T cells isolated by negative enrichment. The TCR sequence derives from a human donor in good health. The genes are TRBV27 and TRBJ2-7; D is undetermined. The CDR3 spells CASSFSSSYEQYF. In DNA form, the CDR3 reads TGTGCCAGCAGTTTTTCGAGCTCCTACGAGCAGTACTTC.